Sequencing of this T cell receptor (beta chain) was carried out in a study of blood T cells in healthy people across ages. A second PCR of roughly 7 to 11 cycles used a sample-barcoded 5' primer and a J-beta primer mix. Each CDR3 protein is one row after TCRdb ran MiXCR on the 5' RACE reads. Of nearly 800,000 distinct CDR3 sequences listed, approximately 53% are singletons. Sequenced material: blood. This TCR derives from a man between 40 and 49 years old in good health.

The CDR3 loop is CSARTTYYEQYF. The CDR3 region has the DNA TGCAGTGCGAGGACAACCTACTACGAGCAGTACTTC. The chain links TRBV20-1 to TRBJ2-7, with D perhaps matching TRBD1 (5 bases). This CDR3 is built from 12 residues. The V end was cut by 6 bases, the J end by 3 bases, with 12 bases between. CDR1 is DFQATT, CDR2 SNEGSKA, per germline (reference sequence).